A single sample is the source of the 26 T cell receptor beta chains below, sequenced in a study of T cell changes during pregnancy in multiple sclerosis. Profiling relied on immunoSEQ multiplex PCR, and the TCRdb table lists in-frame clones only, not all of them. This table holds roughly 80,000 clones, 90% to 95% found once. The specimen was peripheral blood, collected before pregnancy. The receptors stem from a female donor with multiple sclerosis, enrolled in a pregnancy study.

The chain carries TRBV19 and TRBJ1-1, with D possibly TRBD1 on 5 matching bases. Trimming shortened V by 2 bases and J by 10 bases, and 14 bases separated the two germline ends. The CDR3 is 13 residues long. Germline CDR1 is LNHDA and CDR2 is SQIVND (reference sequence). This CDR3 is CASSIPEGVLAFF. The CDR3 nucleotides are TGTGCCAGTAGTATACCCGAAGGGGTATTAGCTTTCTTT.

The J gene is TRBJ2-3, the V gene TRBV4-1; 9 bases are a match to TRBD2. The germline V gene has CDR1 MGHRA and CDR2 YSYEKL. J gave up 6 bases and V 4 bases, and 17 bases lay outside the gene matches. The CDR3 spans 18 residues. CDR3 DNA: TGCGCCAGCAGCCTTTACGCGGCTAGCGGGGCGCGGGGGGATACGCAGTATTTT. This sequence encodes CASSLYAASGARGDTQYF.

The chain's CDR3 is CASSFSGGPAVDTQYF. The CDR3 DNA reads TGCGCCAGCAGCTTTTCGGGGGGGCCTGCCGTAGATACGCAGTATTTT. The V and J genes are TRBV5-1 and TRBJ2-3, with 8 nucleotides matching TRBD2. Germline V CDR1 and CDR2: SGHRS, YFSETQ. The CDR3 contains 16 residues. Losses at the gene ends were 2 bases for V and 5 bases for J; bases not matched to a gene: 10. The full variable domain, its missing parts supplied by reference TRBV5-1 and TRBJ2-3, is KAGVTQTPRYLIKTRGQQVTLSCSPISGHRSVSWYQQTPGQGLQFLFEYFSETQRNKGNFPGRFSGRQFSNSRSEMNVSTLELGDSALYLCASSFSGGPAVDTQYFGPGTRLTVL.

V is TRBV5-6 and J is TRBJ2-7, with a possible D match to TRBD1 (5 bases). The V and J ends lost 4 bases and 2 bases respectively, with 13 bases between them. The germline gives CDR1 SGHDT, CDR2 YYEEEE. The CDR3 sequence is 14 residues long. The CDR3 sequence is CASSTTGPTYEQYF. The CDR3 bases are TGTGCCAGCAGCACCACAGGTCCGACCTACGAGCAGTACTTC.

The chain carries TRBV14 and TRBJ2-7; 8 bases line up with TRBD2. Germline CDR1 is SGHDN and CDR2 is FVKESK. The V segment lost 3 bases and the J segment 3 bases; nucleotides outside the gene matches: 13. The CDR3 has 17 amino acids. The CDR3 sequence: CASSHAFGGDGLYEQYF. As DNA, the CDR3 is TGTGCCAGCAGCCACGCATTCGGGGGGGACGGCCTCTACGAGCAGTACTTC.

This clone was seen only a few times. A junction boundary mismatches the germline segment, possibly from a read error. The V call is TRBV18, the J call TRBJ1-1; tentative D call: TRBD1 (5 bases). The CDR3 is 12 residues long. Germline-derived CDR1 and CDR2 are KGHSH and LQKENI. For the CDR3, the DNA is TGTGCCAGCTCACCCGGGGAATTAGGGACTGACTTT. It translates to CASSPGELGTDF.

The chain combines TRBV14 with TRBJ2-7; D may be TRBD1 (6 bases). Germline CDR1 SGHDN, CDR2 FVKESK. The CDR3 has 15 residues. The V end was cut by 5 bases, the J end by 8 bases, with 22 bases between. The CDR3 spells CASSDKSGHRFKQYF. The CDR3 DNA reads as TGTGCCAGCAGCGATAAGTCGGGACACCGCTTCAAGCAGTACTTC.

V gene TRBV6-6 combines with J gene TRBJ1-2; 7 bases map to TRBD1. This CDR3 region has 15 residues. Germline CDR1 is MNHNY and CDR2 is SVGAGI (reference sequence). Germline trimming cut 4 bases from V and 8 bases from J; bases unmatched to any gene: 13. CDR3 DNA sequence: TGTGCCAGCAGTTCCGCAGGGGGTTCGAATTGGGGCTACACCTTC. Its translation: CASSSAGGSNWGYTF.

Only one count was recorded for this clone. The chain has TRBV5-1 and TRBJ2-1; D is possibly TRBD1 (6 bases). CDR1 and CDR2 (germline): SGHRS, YFSETQ. The germline V and J ends were trimmed by 4 bases and 4 bases, with 9 bases remaining between them. The CDR3 totals 13 residues. In nucleotides, the CDR3 is TGCGCCAGCAGCATCGACAGGTACAATGAGCAGTTCTTC. It encodes CASSIDRYNEQFF.

J is TRBJ2-7 and V is TRBV2; tentatively, D is TRBD2 (6 bases). The CDR3 spans 12 residues. Trimming cost V 7 bases and J 7 bases, with 14 bases left between them. Germline CDR1 reads SNHLY; CDR2 reads FYNNEI. CDR3: CASNGGVREQYF. The CDR3 DNA reads TGTGCCAGCAACGGAGGGGTGAGGGAGCAGTACTTC.

This clone has only one observation. This sequence joins TRBV13 and TRBJ2-5; D uncertain. The J call is uncertain, as TRBJ2-7 better fits the DNA end. Germline V gives CDR1 PRHDT, CDR2 FYEKMQ (reference sequence). CDR3 length: 14 amino acids. The CDR3 reads CASSPTQPPYEQYF. In DNA form, the CDR3 reads TGTGCCAGCAGCCCTACTCAACCCCCCTACGAGCAGTACTTC.

The chain couples TRBV5-1 to TRBJ2-7, with 11 bases that match TRBD2. Germline V gene data show CDR1 as SGHRS and CDR2 as YFSETQ. V lost 2 bases and J lost 6; bases outside the gene matches: 7. The CDR3 contains 15 residues. The CDR3 is CASSLTSGGSGEQYF. CDR3 in DNA: TGCGCCAGCAGCTTAACTAGCGGGGGATCAGGCGAGCAGTACTTC.

This rearrangement joins TRBV10-3 to TRBJ1-6; D not certain. V shed 10 bases and J shed 9 bases, with 22 bases lying between them. The CDR3 is made up of 15 amino acids. Looked up from germline, CDR1 is ENHRY and CDR2 is SYGVKD. The CDR3 bases are TGTGCCACCCTCGAGCTCCCAAATATCGGTTCACCCCTCCACTTT. This codes for CATLELPNIGSPLHF.

This clone was counted once. The chain uses TRBV7-8 and TRBJ1-2; D is unresolved. CDR1 SGHVS and CDR2 FQNEAQ come from the germline V gene. The V gene lost 5 bases and the J gene lost 8 bases, with 21 bases spanning the gap. This CDR3 comprises 15 residues. The CDR3 DNA reads as TGTGCCAGCAGCCCCCTGAGGTCGAGCTATCAGGGCTACACCTTC. This codes for CASSPLRSSYQGYTF.

The V call is TRBV5-1, the J call TRBJ2-2; 9 bases line up with TRBD1. The CDR3 spans 13 residues. Germline CDR1 is SGHRS and CDR2 is YFSETQ. Trimming removed 4 bases from V and 8 bases from J; junction bases left unmatched: 3. CDR3 sequence reads: CASSGQGSGELFF. Written as DNA, the CDR3 is TGCGCCAGCAGCGGACAGGGGTCTGGGGAGCTGTTTTTT.

This chain joins TRBV7-9 and TRBJ2-1; D remains unclear. Germline loops: CDR1 SEHNR, CDR2 FQNEAQ (reference sequence). The CDR3 has 12 residues. V lost 1 base and J lost 9, with 7 bases in between. The CDR3 nucleotides are TGTGCCAGCAGCTTAGTGCGCCCTGAGCAGTTCTTC. Its translation: CASSLVRPEQFF.

The chain combines TRBV6-1 with TRBJ2-7; the match to TRBD2 covers 9 bases. Unmatched junction bases numbered 5, after V lost 3 bases and J lost 2 bases. The germline V gene encodes CDR1 MNHNS and CDR2 SASEGT. The CDR3 sequence is 15 residues long. The CDR3 nucleotides read TGTGCCAGCAGTGACTATAGCGGGGGCCCCTACGAGCAGTACTTC. Amino acids: CASSDYSGGPYEQYF.

The chain couples TRBV5-4 to TRBJ1-3; no reliable D call. The V gene's germline CDR1 is SGHNT and CDR2 YYREEE (reference sequence). V gave up 4 bases and J gave up 0 bases, with 8 bases separating them. The CDR3 spans 14 residues. The CDR3 loop is CASSDRSSGNTIYF. The CDR3 DNA follows: TGTGCCAGCAGCGACCGGAGCTCTGGAAACACCATATATTTT.

The chain joins TRBV13 to TRBJ2-7; tentative D call: TRBD1 (6 bases). V lost 6 bases to trimming and J lost 2 bases, with 17 bases between them. In germline, CDR1 is PRHDT, CDR2 FYEKMQ (reference sequence). This CDR3 comprises 15 residues. CDR3 in amino acids: CASSLGPGQAYEQYF. The DNA for the CDR3 is TGTGCCAGCAGTCTTGGACCGGGACAAGCCTACGAGCAGTACTTC.

This sequence joins TRBV5-4 and TRBJ2-5; 8 bases are shared with TRBD2. The V gene's germline CDR1 is SGHNT and CDR2 YYREEE (reference sequence). The CDR3 extends over 15 amino acids. Trimming removed 3 bases from V and 1 base from J; junction bases left unmatched: 5. The CDR3 spells CASSSGTRPQETQYF. The CDR3, as DNA: TGTGCCAGCAGCTCCGGGACTAGGCCCCAAGAGACCCAGTACTTC. Drawing the rest from reference TRBV5-4 and TRBJ2-5, the complete variable domain is ETGVTQSPTHLIKTRGQQVTLRCSSQSGHNTVSWYQQALGQGPQFIFQYYREEENGRGNFPPRFSGLQFPNYSSELNVNALELDDSALYLCASSSGTRPQETQYFGPGTRLLVL.

The rearrangement links TRBV10-3 to TRBJ1-6, with TRBD1 matching 11 bases. Per germline, CDR1 ENHRY and CDR2 SYGVKD. V shed 4 bases and J 1 base; nucleotides not matched to a gene: 3. The CDR3 extends over 17 amino acids. CDR3 sequence (DNA): TGTGCCATCAGTGGGGACAGGGGGGTGTCCTATAATTCACCCCTCCACTTT. It specifies CAISGDRGVSYNSPLHF.

V usage is TRBV7-6 and J usage is TRBJ2-2, with 14 bases fitting TRBD2. The CDR3 loop spans 16 amino acids. CDR1 SGHVS and CDR2 FNYEAQ come from the germline V gene. The ends lost 3 bases at V and 6 bases at J; junction bases unmatched: 3. In DNA form, the CDR3 reads TGTGCCAGCAGCTTGAGACTAGCGGGGGGGCCCGGGGAGCTGTTTTTT. This gives the protein CASSLRLAGGPGELFF.

The chain is built from TRBV11-2 and TRBJ2-1, with TRBD2 matching over 9 bases. V trimming: 1 base; J trimming: 4 bases; junction bases outside the gene matches: 5. The CDR3 has 16 residues. Germline CDR1 reads SGHAT; CDR2 reads FQNNGV. The CDR3, as DNA: TGTGCCAGCAGCTTAGGGGCGGGGGGGCGGTACAATGAGCAGTTCTTC. It codes for CASSLGAGGRYNEQFF. The whole variable domain, filled in from reference TRBV11-2 and TRBJ2-1, reads EAGVAQSPRYKIIEKRQSVAFWCNPISGHATLYWYQQILGQGPKLLIQFQNNGVVDDSQLPKDRFSAERLKGVDSTLKIQPAKLEDSAVYLCASSLGAGGRYNEQFFGPGTRLTVL.

V and J are TRBV13 and TRBJ2-3, with 7 bases matching TRBD2. This CDR3 has 16 residues. The germline V gene has CDR1 PRHDT and CDR2 FYEKMQ (reference sequence). V was clipped by 1 base and J by 4 bases; unmatched bases: 8. Written as DNA, the CDR3 is TGTGCCAGCAGCTTAGCCACGGGGGGTGCGGCAGATACGCAGTATTTT. It encodes CASSLATGGAADTQYF.

The chain links TRBV18 to TRBJ1-4, with a possible D match to TRBD1 (6 bases). Germline CDR1 reads KGHSH; CDR2 reads LQKENI. This CDR3 has 17 amino acids. With 4 bases removed from V and 14 bases from J, the gap between germline ends came to 29 bases. The CDR3 loop reads CASSQGNRDIFGNRLFF. CDR3 in DNA: TGTGCCAGCTCACAGGGCAACCGGGACATATTCGGTAATAGGCTGTTTTTT.

The sample holds one count of this clone. The rearrangement links TRBV6-4 to TRBJ1-2; 10 bases map to TRBD1. Germline V gives CDR1 MRHNA, CDR2 SNTAGT. This CDR3 has 16 residues. V trimming: 2 bases; J trimming: 4 bases; junction bases outside the gene matches: 7. The CDR3 loop is CASSDGDRGLFYGYTF. The CDR3 DNA reads TGTGCCAGCAGTGACGGGGACAGGGGACTATTCTATGGCTACACCTTC.